The 21 T cell receptor beta chains presented below share a single source sample, sequenced in a study of CXCR3-negative and CXCR3-positive naive CD8 T cells. cDNA libraries for TRB were generated by 5' RACE incorporating UMI labels. TCRdb reprocessed the 5' RACE reads and stores each CDR3 protein as one record, lacking DNA. The listing records over 100,000 distinct CDR3 sequences. Sequenced: naive CXCR3- CD8+ T cells from blood. Subset described: CD45RO-CCR7+CD27+CD95- naive CD8+ T cells lacking CXCR3 (TNR3-). The receptors were gathered from a human donor in good health. Some clones in this sample may be carry-over from other donors' samples.

The rearrangement links TRBV4-3 to TRBJ1-4. The germline gives CDR1 LGHNA, CDR2 YSLEER. The CDR3 runs 16 residues. The CDR3 reads CASSQDARSTNEKLFF.

CDR3 residues: CASSRGTTEQFF. The chain recombines TRBV7-8 with TRBJ2-1. The V gene's germline CDR1 is SGHVS and CDR2 FQNEAQ. The CDR3 length is 12 residues.

J is TRBJ2-2 and V is TRBV13; the TRBD1 assignment by TCRdb is unverifiable without DNA. The CDR3 is made up of 17 amino acids. Germline V gene sequence: CDR1 PRHDT, CDR2 FYEKMQ (reference sequence). The CDR3 loop reads CASRPTQGGPNTGELFF.

The V gene is TRBV29-1, the J gene TRBJ2-7. CDR1 and CDR2 (germline): SQVTM, ANQGSEA. The CDR3 spans 13 residues. The chain's CDR3 is CSVETSSNYEQYF.

This chain joins TRBV6-2 or TRBV6-3 and TRBJ1-5; TCRdb's D gene call, TRBD1, goes unchecked for lack of DNA. The CDR3 extends over 15 amino acids. Germline V lookup: CDR1 MNHEY, CDR2 SVGEGT. CDR3 sequence reads: CASSLPGQGAQPQHF.

This sequence joins TRBV25-1 and TRBJ2-7. CDR3 length: 11 residues. Germline V gives CDR1 MGHDK, CDR2 SYGVNS. The CDR3 reads CASRASYEQYF.

The chain recombines TRBV7-6 with TRBJ1-2. CDR3 size: 12 residues. Germline CDR1 reads SGHVS; CDR2 reads FNYEAQ. The CDR3 sequence is CASSFGNYGYTF.

The rearrangement joins TRBV7-9 to TRBJ1-4; without DNA, the TCRdb call of TRBD1 cannot be checked. Germline CDR1 SEHNR, CDR2 FQNEAQ (reference sequence). CDR3 length equals 13 residues. The CDR3 protein is CASRGQGSEKLFF. Using reference TRBV7-9 and TRBJ1-4 for the parts outside the CDR3, the full variable domain is DTGVSQNPRHKITKRGQNVTFRCDPISEHNRLYWYRQTLGQGPEFLTYFQNEAQLEKSRLLSDRFSAERPKGSFSTLEIQRTEQGDSAMYLCASRGQGSEKLFFGSGTQLSVL.

The chain couples TRBV4-3 to TRBJ1-2; TCRdb picks TRBD1, but there is no DNA to check that call. Germline assignment: CDR1 LGHNA and CDR2 YSLEER. CDR3 length equals 16 residues. The CDR3 sequence: CASSQETGKKEDGYTF.

The chain's CDR3 is CASSLDPSGQGYEQYF. The chain links TRBV11-2 to TRBJ2-7; TCRdb gives TRBD1 as the D gene, but with no DNA this cannot be confirmed. Germline CDR1 SGHAT, CDR2 FQNNGV. The CDR3 loop spans 16 amino acids.

The chain has TRBV5-1 and TRBJ1-1. The CDR3 is 14 residues long. Germline CDR1 SGHRS, CDR2 YFSETQ. CDR3: CASSLGGFREEAFF.

The gene calls are TRBV5-1 and TRBJ2-7; TCRdb selects TRBD1, and the lack of DNA leaves this call unchecked. Looked up from germline, CDR1 is SGHRS and CDR2 is YFSETQ. The CDR3 is 14 residues long. The CDR3 spells CASKAQGAPYEQYF. The variable domain in full, completed from reference TRBV5-1 and TRBJ2-7, reads KAGVTQTPRYLIKTRGQQVTLSCSPISGHRSVSWYQQTPGQGLQFLFEYFSETQRNKGNFPGRFSGRQFSNSRSEMNVSTLELGDSALYLCASKAQGAPYEQYFGPGTRLTVT.

The chain couples TRBV12-3 or TRBV12-4 to TRBJ2-1. This CDR3 has 15 residues. The CDR3: CASSLLGISYNEQFF.

The chain has TRBV28 and TRBJ2-1; TCRdb names TRBD1, which stays unverified in the absence of DNA. This CDR3 region has 18 residues. Germline values: CDR1 MDHEN, CDR2 SYDVKM. The CDR3 region is CASSYNPVGVSRANEQFF.

The V call is TRBV7-9, the J call TRBJ1-1. The CDR3 contains 12 residues. Germline CDR1 and CDR2: SEHNR and FQNEAQ (reference sequence). This CDR3 reads CASSLAGFEAFF.

The rearrangement uses TRBV9 and TRBJ2-1; as DNA is missing, the TRBD2 call by TCRdb cannot be tested. CDR3 length equals 16 residues. Germline V lookup: CDR1 SGDLS, CDR2 YYNGEE. CDR3 sequence: CASSVATSGRAGEQFF.

The chain combines TRBV12-5 with TRBJ2-1; TCRdb calls TRBD2, which cannot be checked without DNA. The germline CDR1 and CDR2 sequences are LGHNT and FRNRAP. The CDR3 runs 14 residues. CDR3 residues: CASCLAGGSNEQFF.

The chain uses TRBV28 and TRBJ2-1; TCRdb reports TRBD2, a call that lacks DNA to check it against. The CDR3 covers 12 residues. Germline values: CDR1 MDHEN, CDR2 SYDVKM. The chain's CDR3 is CASNGGAGEQFF.

The chain couples TRBV15 to TRBJ2-5. Looked up from germline, CDR1 is LNHNV and CDR2 is YYDKDF (reference sequence). CDR3 length: 13 amino acids. The CDR3 sequence: CATSRGGEETQYF.

V and J are TRBV6-2 or TRBV6-3 and TRBJ2-3; TCRdb outputs TRBD2, but without DNA this stays unchecked. Germline CDR1 MNHEY, CDR2 SVGEGT. The CDR3 totals 16 residues. The CDR3 protein is CASSLLAGPSTDTQYF.

The rearrangement uses TRBV11-2 and TRBJ2-2. This CDR3 is 15 amino acids long. CDR1 is SGHAT, CDR2 FQNNGV, per germline. The CDR3 is CASSPALTPTGELFF.